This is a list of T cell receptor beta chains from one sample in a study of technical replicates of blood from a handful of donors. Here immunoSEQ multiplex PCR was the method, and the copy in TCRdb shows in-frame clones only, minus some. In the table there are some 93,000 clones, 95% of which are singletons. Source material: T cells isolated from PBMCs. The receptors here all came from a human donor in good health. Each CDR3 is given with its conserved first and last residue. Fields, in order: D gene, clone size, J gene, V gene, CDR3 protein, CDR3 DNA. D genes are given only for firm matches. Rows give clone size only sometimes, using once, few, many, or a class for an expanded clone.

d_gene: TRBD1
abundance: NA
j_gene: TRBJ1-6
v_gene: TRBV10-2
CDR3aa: CASSEPGQGIYNSPLHF
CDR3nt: TGCGCCAGCAGTGAGCCCGGACAGGGGATCTATAATTCACCCCTCCACTTT

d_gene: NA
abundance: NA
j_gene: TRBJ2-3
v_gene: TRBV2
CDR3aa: CASRSEYTQYF
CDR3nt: TGTGCCAGCAGGAGCGAATATACGCAGTATTTT

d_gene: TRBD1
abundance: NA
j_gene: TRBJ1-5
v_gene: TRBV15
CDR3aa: CATSTRQGSPNQPQHF
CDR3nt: TGTGCCACCAGCACTAGACAGGGGAGTCCCAATCAGCCCCAGCATTTT

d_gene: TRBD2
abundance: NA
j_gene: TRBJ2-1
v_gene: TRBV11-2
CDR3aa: CASSLEGLAASGDEQFF
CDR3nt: TGTGCCAGCAGCTTAGAGGGACTAGCGGCAAGCGGGGATGAGCAGTTCTTC

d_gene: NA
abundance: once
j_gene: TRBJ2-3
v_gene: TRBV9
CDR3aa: CASSSSLSSTDTQYF
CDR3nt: TGTGCCAGCAGCTCAAGCTTGTCTAGCACAGATACGCAGTATTTT

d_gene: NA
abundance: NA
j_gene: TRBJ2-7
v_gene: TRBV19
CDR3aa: CASSIAGKAYEQYF
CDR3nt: TGTGCCAGTAGTATCGCGGGGAAGGCCTACGAGCAGTACTTC

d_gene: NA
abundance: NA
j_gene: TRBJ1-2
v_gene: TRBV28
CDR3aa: CASRGAGYMDGYTF
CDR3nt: TGTGCCAGCAGAGGAGCAGGGTATATGGATGGCTACACCTTC

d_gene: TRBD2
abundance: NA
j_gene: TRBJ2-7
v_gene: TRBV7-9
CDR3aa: CASSLGGRTDEQYF
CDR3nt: TGTGCCAGCAGCTTAGGCGGGAGAACCGACGAGCAGTACTTC

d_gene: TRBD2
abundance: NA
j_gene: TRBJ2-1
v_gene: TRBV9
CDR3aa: CASSDGTRLRQFF
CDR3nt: TGTGCCAGCAGCGATGGGACTAGACTCAGGCAGTTCTTC

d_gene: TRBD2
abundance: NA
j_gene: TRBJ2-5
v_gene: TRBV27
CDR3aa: CASRRAGVKETQYF
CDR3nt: TGTGCCAGCCGCCGGGCGGGGGTAAAAGAGACCCAGTACTTC

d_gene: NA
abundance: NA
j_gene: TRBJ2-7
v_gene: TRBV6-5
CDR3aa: CASSYYTGRFKDEQYF
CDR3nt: TGTGCCAGCAGTTATTACACAGGGAGATTTAAGGACGAGCAGTACTTC

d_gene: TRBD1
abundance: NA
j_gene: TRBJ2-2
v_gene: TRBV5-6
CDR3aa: CASSSMGTGRNTGELFF
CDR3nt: TGTGCCAGCAGCTCAATGGGGACAGGGCGGAACACCGGGGAGCTGTTTTTT

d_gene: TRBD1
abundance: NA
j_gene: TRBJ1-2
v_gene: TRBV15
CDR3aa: CATSQPEAGGLDYGYTF
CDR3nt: TGTGCCACCAGCCAACCCGAGGCAGGGGGTTTGGACTATGGCTACACCTTC

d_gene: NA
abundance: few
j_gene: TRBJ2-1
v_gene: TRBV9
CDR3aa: CASSVGAYNEQFF
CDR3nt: TGTGCCAGCAGCGTCGGGGCCTACAATGAGCAGTTCTTC

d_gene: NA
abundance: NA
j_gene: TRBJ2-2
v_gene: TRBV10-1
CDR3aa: CASSERPTGGELFF
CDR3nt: TGCGCCAGCAGTGAGAGGCCTACGGGAGGGGAGCTGTTTTTT

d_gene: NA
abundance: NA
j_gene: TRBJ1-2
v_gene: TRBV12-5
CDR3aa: CASGSLVGQFSGYTF
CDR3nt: TGTGCTAGTGGTTCGCTTGTCGGACAGTTCAGTGGCTACACCTTC

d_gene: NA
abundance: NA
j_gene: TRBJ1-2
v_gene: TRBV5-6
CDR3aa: CASSSLTDGYTF
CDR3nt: TGTGCCAGCAGCTCCCTGACAGACGGCTACACCTTC

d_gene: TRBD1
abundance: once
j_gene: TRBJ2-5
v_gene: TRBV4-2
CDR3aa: CASSQGGQGGETQYF
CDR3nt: TGTGCCAGCAGCCAAGGGGGACAGGGTGGGGAGACCCAGTACTTC

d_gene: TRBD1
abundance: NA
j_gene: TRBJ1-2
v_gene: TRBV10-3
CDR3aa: CAISPGQGVYGYTF
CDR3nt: TGTGCCATCAGTCCGGGACAGGGTGTCTATGGCTACACCTTC

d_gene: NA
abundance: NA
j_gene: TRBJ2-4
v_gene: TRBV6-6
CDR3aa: CASSPPGTQAKNIQYF
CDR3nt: TGTGCCAGCAGCCCCCCGGGGACACAGGCCAAAAACATTCAGTACTTC

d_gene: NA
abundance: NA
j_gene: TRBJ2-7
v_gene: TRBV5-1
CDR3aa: CASSSSTYEQYF
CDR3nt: TGCGCCAGCAGCTCCTCTACCTACGAGCAGTACTTC

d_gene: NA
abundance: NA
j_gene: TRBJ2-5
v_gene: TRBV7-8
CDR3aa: CASSFPGFQETQYF
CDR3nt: TGTGCCAGCAGCTTCCCCGGGTTCCAAGAGACCCAGTACTTC

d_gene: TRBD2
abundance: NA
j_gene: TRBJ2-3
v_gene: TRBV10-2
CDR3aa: CASSTTSGLFTDTQYF
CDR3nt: TGCGCCAGCAGCACTACTAGCGGGCTTTTCACAGATACGCAGTATTTT

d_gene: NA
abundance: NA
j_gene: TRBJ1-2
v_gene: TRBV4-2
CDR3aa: CASSQDAGADGYTF
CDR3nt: TGTGCCAGCAGCCAAGATGCAGGGGCGGATGGCTACACCTTC

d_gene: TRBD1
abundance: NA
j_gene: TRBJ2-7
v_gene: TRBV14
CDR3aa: CASSHRDRAYEQYF
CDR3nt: TGTGCCAGCAGCCACCGGGACAGGGCCTACGAGCAGTACTTC

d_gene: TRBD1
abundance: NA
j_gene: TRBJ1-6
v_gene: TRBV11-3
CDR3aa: CASSFQGAWRSPLHF
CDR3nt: TGTGCCAGCAGCTTTCAGGGGGCATGGAGGTCACCCCTCCACTTT

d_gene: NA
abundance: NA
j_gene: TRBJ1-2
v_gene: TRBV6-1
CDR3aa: CASSEDRSGGYTF
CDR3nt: TGTGCCAGCAGTGAGGACAGATCCGGTGGCTACACTTTC

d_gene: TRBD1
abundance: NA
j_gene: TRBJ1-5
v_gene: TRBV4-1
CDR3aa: CASSQGGQGMPQHF
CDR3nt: TGCGCCAGCAGCCAAGGCGGACAGGGTATGCCCCAGCATTTT

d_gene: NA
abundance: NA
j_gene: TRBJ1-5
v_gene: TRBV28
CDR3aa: CASRPQGLGNQPQHF
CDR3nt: TGTGCCAGCAGACCCCAGGGGCTCGGCAATCAGCCCCAGCATTTT

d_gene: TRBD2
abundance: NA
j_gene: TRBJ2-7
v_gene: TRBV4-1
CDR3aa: CASSQGLAGVLRSEQYF
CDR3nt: TGCGCCAGCAGCCAAGGACTAGCGGGAGTGCTAAGGAGCGAGCAGTACTTC

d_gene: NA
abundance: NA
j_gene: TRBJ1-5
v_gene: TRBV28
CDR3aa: CASSLSGYYQPQHF
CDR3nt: TGTGCCAGCAGTTTATCAGGGTACTATCAGCCCCAGCATTTT

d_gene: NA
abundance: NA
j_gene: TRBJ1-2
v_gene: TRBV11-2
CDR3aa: CASSPGAQGYGYTF
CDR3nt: TGTGCCAGCAGCCCAGGTGCGCAAGGCTATGGCTACACCTTC

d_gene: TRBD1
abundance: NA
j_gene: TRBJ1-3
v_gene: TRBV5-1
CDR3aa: CASSSGQGIGNTIYF
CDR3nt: TGCGCCAGCAGCTCGGGACAGGGGATAGGAAACACCATATATTTT

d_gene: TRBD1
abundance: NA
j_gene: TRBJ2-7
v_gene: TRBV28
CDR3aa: CASSYRTGLGEQYF
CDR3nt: TGTGCCAGCAGTTATAGGACAGGATTGGGCGAGCAGTACTTC

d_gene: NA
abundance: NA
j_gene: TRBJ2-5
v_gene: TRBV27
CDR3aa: CASSLLAPAPGFAGQETQYF
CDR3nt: TGTGCCAGCAGTTTACTCGCTCCAGCCCCGGGTTTTGCGGGGCAAGAGACCCAGTACTTC

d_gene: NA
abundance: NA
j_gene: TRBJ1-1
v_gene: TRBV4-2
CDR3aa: CASREGVTEAFF
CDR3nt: TGTGCCAGCAGAGAAGGGGTCACTGAAGCTTTCTTT

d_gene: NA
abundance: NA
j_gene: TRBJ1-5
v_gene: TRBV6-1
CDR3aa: CASSEAGNQPQHF
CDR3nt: TGTGCCAGCAGTGAGGCGGGAAATCAGCCCCAGCATTTT

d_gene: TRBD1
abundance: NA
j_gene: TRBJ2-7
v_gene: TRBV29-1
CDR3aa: CSVTGTGNYEQYF
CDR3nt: TGCAGCGTGACCGGGACAGGGAACTACGAGCAGTACTTC

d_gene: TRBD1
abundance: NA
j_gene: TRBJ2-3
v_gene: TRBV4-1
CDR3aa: CASSQDTTGQGIGDTQYF
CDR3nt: TGCGCCAGCAGCCAAGATACAACGGGACAGGGTATAGGAGATACGCAGTATTTT

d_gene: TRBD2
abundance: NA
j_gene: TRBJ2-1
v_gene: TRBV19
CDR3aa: CASRTSGDLLYNEQFF
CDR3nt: TGTGCCAGCAGGACTAGCGGAGACCTCCTCTACAATGAGCAGTTCTTC

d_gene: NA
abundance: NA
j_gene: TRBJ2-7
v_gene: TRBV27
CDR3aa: CASSPWVGSLSYEQYF
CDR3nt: TGTGCCAGCAGTCCCTGGGTAGGGAGCTTGTCCTACGAGCAGTACTTC

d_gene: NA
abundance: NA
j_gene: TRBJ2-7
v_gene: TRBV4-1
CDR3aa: CASSQGIGQSYEQYF
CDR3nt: TGCGCCAGCAGCCAAGGAATCGGACAGAGCTACGAGCAGTACTTC

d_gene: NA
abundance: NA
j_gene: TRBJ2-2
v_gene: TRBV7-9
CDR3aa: CASSQTVPGELFF
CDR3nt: TGTGCCAGCAGTCAGACAGTCCCCGGGGAGCTGTTTTTT

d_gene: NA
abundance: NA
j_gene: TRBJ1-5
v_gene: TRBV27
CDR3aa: CASSPAAYNQPQHF
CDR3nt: TGTGCCAGCAGTCCTGCGGCGTACAATCAGCCCCAGCATTTT

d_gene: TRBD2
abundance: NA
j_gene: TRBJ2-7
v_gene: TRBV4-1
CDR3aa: CASSQVPVRGEVSYEQYF
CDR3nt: TGCGCCAGCAGCCAAGTCCCTGTGCGGGGGGAAGTATCCTACGAGCAGTACTTC

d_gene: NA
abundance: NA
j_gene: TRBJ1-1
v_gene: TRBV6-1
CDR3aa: CASTSNTEAFF
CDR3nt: TGTGCCAGCACCTCGAACACTGAAGCTTTCTTT

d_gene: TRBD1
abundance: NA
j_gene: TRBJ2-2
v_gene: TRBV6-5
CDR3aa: CASSLTGNPGELFF
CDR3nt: TGTGCCAGCAGTTTGACAGGGAACCCCGGGGAGCTGTTTTTT

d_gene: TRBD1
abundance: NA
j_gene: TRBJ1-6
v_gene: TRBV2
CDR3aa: CASQQGGSSPLHF
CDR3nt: TGTGCCAGTCAACAGGGGGGTAGTTCACCCCTCCACTTT

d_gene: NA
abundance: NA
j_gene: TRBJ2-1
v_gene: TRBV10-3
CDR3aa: CAISEFGGTYNEQFF
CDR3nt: TGTGCCATCAGTGAGTTCGGCGGGACTTACAATGAGCAGTTCTTC

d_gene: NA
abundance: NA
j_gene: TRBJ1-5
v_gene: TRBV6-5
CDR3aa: CASSFRGGIGQPQHF
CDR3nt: TGTGCCAGCAGTTTCCGGGGAGGCATCGGTCAGCCCCAGCATTTT

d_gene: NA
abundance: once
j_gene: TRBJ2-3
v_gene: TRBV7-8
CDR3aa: CASSARGGDTQYF
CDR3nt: TGTGCCAGCAGCGCCCGAGGGGGAGATACGCAGTATTTT

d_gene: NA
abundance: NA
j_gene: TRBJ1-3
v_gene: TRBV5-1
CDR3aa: CASSLDPASGTIYF
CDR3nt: TGCGCCAGCAGCTTGGACCCCGCAAGCGGCACCATATATTTT

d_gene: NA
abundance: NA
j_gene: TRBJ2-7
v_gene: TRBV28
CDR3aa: CASSPSAPGEQYF
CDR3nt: TGTGCCAGCAGCCCTAGCGCCCCGGGCGAGCAGTACTTC